A single sample is the source of the 30 T cell receptor beta chains below, sequenced in a study of blood T cells in healthy people across ages. Alongside a J-beta primer mix, a sample-barcoded 5' primer served in a second PCR lasting roughly 7 to 11 cycles. One entry per CDR3 protein, called by TCRdb with MiXCR from the 5' RACE reads. The data contain roughly 680,000 distinct CDR3 sequences, 49% of them singletons. Sample: blood. The receptors come from a woman aged 55 to 70 in good health.

The chain is built from TRBV20-1 and TRBJ2-1, with TRBD2 matching 7 bases. V dropped 0 bases and J dropped 3; count of bases not matched to a gene: 14. In germline, CDR1 is DFQATT, CDR2 SNEGSKA (reference sequence). The CDR3 is made up of 18 amino acids. The CDR3, as DNA: TGCAGTGCTAGAGATGAGGGGAGGGGAGGGGTCCTCTACAATGAGCAGTTCTTC. Translated, it gives CSARDEGRGGVLYNEQFF.

The J gene is TRBJ1-1, the V gene TRBV29-1; D is ambiguous. Germline assignment: CDR1 SQVTM and CDR2 ANQGSEA. CDR3 length equals 15 residues. V shed 4 bases and J shed 0 bases, with 15 bases lying between them. CDR3 in amino acids: CSVVSRLSMNTEAFF. The CDR3, as DNA: TGCAGCGTTGTTTCCAGACTCTCAATGAACACTGAAGCTTTCTTT.

The gene calls are TRBV15 and TRBJ1-2, with TRBD1 identical over 7 bases. In germline, CDR1 is LNHNV, CDR2 YYDKDF (reference sequence). V gave up 3 bases and J gave up 7 bases; unmatched junction bases: 5. CDR3 length: 13 amino acids. The CDR3 coding sequence is TGTGCCACCAGCAGGGGGGACAGTTGTGGCTACACCTTC. This sequence encodes CATSRGDSCGYTF.

The J gene is TRBJ1-5, the V gene TRBV6-1; no clear D gene. V lost 2 bases to trimming and J lost 0 bases, with 14 bases between them. CDR1 and CDR2 from the germline V gene are MNHNS and SASEGT. This CDR3 is built from 17 residues. CDR3 amino acids: CASSEWWEIYSNQPQHF. The DNA of the CDR3 is TGTGCCAGCAGTGAATGGTGGGAGATATATAGCAATCAGCCCCAGCATTTT.

The chain employs TRBV11-2 and TRBJ1-2; 7 bases are a match to TRBD1. Trimming at V came to 5 bases and at J to 0 bases, leaving 6 bases not matched to a gene. Per the germline V gene, CDR1 is SGHAT and CDR2 is FQNNGV. CDR3 length: 15 amino acids. As DNA, the CDR3 is TGTGCCAGCAGCCCCATGGGACAGCCTAACTATGGCTACACCTTC. Translation: CASSPMGQPNYGYTF.

This clonotype was counted once. The rearrangement joins TRBV5-1 to TRBJ2-7; TRBD1 matches at 9 bases. From germline, CDR1 is SGHRS and CDR2 YFSETQ. The CDR3 is 16 amino acids. V shed 2 bases, J shed 5 bases, and the junction held 11 bases outside the gene matches. CDR3 bases: TGCGCCAGCAGCTTAAGGCCGGGACAGGGACGAAACGAGCAGTACTTC. Protein: CASSLRPGQGRNEQYF.

Comment on this clonotype: One junction end does not reproduce the germline sequence, and a read error may be involved. V gene TRBV9 combines with J gene TRBJ2-1; either TRBD1 or TRBD2 may supply D (6 bases each). The CDR3 sequence is 15 residues long. Germline-derived CDR1 and CDR2 are SGDLS and YYNGEE. CDR3 in amino acids: CASSVVGGSYDEQFF. The CDR3 DNA reads as TGTGCCAGCAGCGTAGTGGGGGGCTCCTACGATGAGCAGTTCTTC.

V usage is TRBV30 and J usage is TRBJ2-7; 10 bases align to TRBD1. CDR3 length: 15 residues. Germline V lookup: CDR1 GTSNPN, CDR2 SVGIG (reference sequence). The trim removed 4 bases at V and 1 base at J, leaving 7 bases unmatched. The CDR3 DNA sequence: TGTGCCTGGACCTCAAGGGGACAGGGGTCCTACGAGCAGTACTTC. Its translation is CAWTSRGQGSYEQYF.

This clonotype was counted only a few times. The chain is built from TRBV3-1 and TRBJ2-7; D is possibly TRBD2 (6 bases). The V end lost 0 bases, the J end lost 0 bases, and 15 bases lay between the germline ends. The CDR3 has 17 residues. Germline-derived CDR1 and CDR2 are LGHDT and YNNKEL (reference sequence). The CDR3 loop is CASSQDEREAASYEQYF. In nucleotides, the CDR3 is TGTGCCAGCAGCCAAGATGAGAGGGAGGCCGCCTCCTACGAGCAGTACTTC.

The chain uses TRBV28 and TRBJ1-2; D ambiguous. Germline V gives CDR1 MDHEN, CDR2 SYDVKM. With 10 bases removed from V and 2 bases from J, the gap between germline ends came to 14 bases. The CDR3 extends over 13 amino acids. The CDR3 DNA is TGTGCCACAGCTGGGAACTTAAACTATGGCTACACCTTC. Protein product: CATAGNLNYGYTF.

This clonotype was detected ten times or more. The chain employs TRBV7-9 and TRBJ2-4; the D gene is possibly TRBD1 (6 bases). Trimming left V 1 base short and J 13 bases short, with 14 bases between. Germline CDR1 reads SEHNR; CDR2 reads FQNEAQ (reference sequence). This CDR3 is 13 amino acids long. CDR3 in DNA: TGTGCCAGCAGCTTAGGGACAGCGAATTTACAGTACTTC. Translated: CASSLGTANLQYF.

The rearrangement links TRBV28 to TRBJ2-1; the match to TRBD1 covers 7 bases. The CDR3 totals 14 residues. Losses at the gene ends were 2 bases for V and 6 bases for J; bases not matched to a gene: 4. In germline, CDR1 is MDHEN, CDR2 SYDVKM. The CDR3: CASSLETGSNEQFF. In nucleotides, the CDR3 is TGTGCCAGCAGTTTAGAGACAGGGTCCAATGAGCAGTTCTTC.

The chain joins TRBV7-2 to TRBJ1-2, with 7 bases that match TRBD1. The V gene end was trimmed by 1 base and the J gene end by 4 bases; junction bases not matched to a gene: 6. This CDR3 has 15 amino acids. Germline values: CDR1 SGHTA, CDR2 FQGNSA. The CDR3 DNA sequence: TGTGCCAGCAGCTTAGACCCGTCAGGGGGCTATGGCTACACCTTC. This translates into CASSLDPSGGYGYTF. Full variable domain (outside the CDR3, taken from reference TRBV7-2 and TRBJ1-2): GAGVSQSPSNKVTEKGKDVELRCDPISGHTALYWYRQSLGQGLEFLIYFQGNSAPDKSGLPSDRFSAERTGGSVSTLTIQRTQQEDSAVYLCASSLDPSGGYGYTFGSGTRLTVV.

The rearrangement links TRBV18 to TRBJ2-1; 7 nucleotides match TRBD2. Trimming cost V 3 bases and J 7 bases; bases outside gene matches: 9. Germline values: CDR1 KGHSH, CDR2 LQKENI. The CDR3 totals 15 residues. The CDR3 bases are TGTGCCAGCTCACCCGCGGGAGTCCCGGGTAATGAGCAGTTCTTC. It specifies CASSPAGVPGNEQFF.

V usage is TRBV25-1 and J usage is TRBJ2-2, with 7 bases lining up with TRBD1. The junction had 5 bases not matched to a gene; V was cut back by 5 bases and J by 2 bases. CDR1 is MGHDK and CDR2 is SYGVNS in the germline V gene. The CDR3 consists of 15 residues. The CDR3 spells CASSHRGKNTGELFF. The CDR3 DNA follows: TGTGCCAGCAGTCACAGGGGTAAAAACACCGGGGAGCTGTTTTTT.

The chain joins TRBV11-2 to TRBJ2-5; maybe TRBD1 (6 bases). The CDR3 is made up of 15 amino acids. The V gene lost 1 base and the J gene lost 1 base, with 10 bases spanning the gap. Germline CDR1 SGHAT, CDR2 FQNNGV. Here the CDR3 DNA reads TGTGCCAGCAGCTTAGGCCTACAGGGCCAAGAGACCCAGTACTTC. Protein product: CASSLGLQGQETQYF.

The chain couples TRBV5-1 to TRBJ2-1; TRBD1 agrees at 8 bases. The CDR3 extends over 17 amino acids. The J segment lost 1 base and the V segment lost 0 bases, leaving 6 bases of the junction unmatched. Germline V gives CDR1 SGHRS, CDR2 YFSETQ. The CDR3 coding sequence is TGCGCCAGCAGCTTGGGAAGGACAGGGAGGTCCTACAATGAGCAGTTCTTC. This gives the protein CASSLGRTGRSYNEQFF.

The rearrangement links TRBV6-2 or TRBV6-3 to TRBJ2-7; possibly TRBD1 for D (6 bases). This CDR3 is built from 16 residues. Germline V gives CDR1 MNHEY, CDR2 SVGEGT. Trimming left V 1 base short and J 0 bases short, with 13 bases between. For the CDR3, the DNA is TGTGCCAGCAGTTACTTTGGGCAGGGGAGCTCCTACGAGCAGTACTTC. Translating gives CASSYFGQGSSYEQYF.

The rearrangement uses TRBV6-2 or TRBV6-3 and TRBJ2-5, with TRBD2 matching over 14 bases. The end of the DNA fits TRBJ2-7 better, so the J call may be wrong. Germline V gene data show CDR1 as MNHEY and CDR2 as SVGEGT. This CDR3 spans 15 amino acids. The CDR3 sequence: CASSSRTSGRYEQYF. The CDR3 DNA reads TGTGCCAGCAGTTCCCGGACTAGCGGGAGGTACGAGCAGTACTTC.

The table lists this clonotype with many counts. An end of the junction does not agree with germline; a read error may underlie this. The chain combines TRBV4-3 with TRBJ2-7, with 11 bases matching TRBD1. The CDR3 has 14 amino acids. CDR1 LGHNA and CDR2 YSLEER come from the germline V gene. The CDR3 DNA follows: TGTGCCAGCAGCCAGGGACAGGGGGCCTACGAGCAGTACTTC. Its translation is CASSQGQGAYEQYF.

There are many counts of this clonotype. V gene TRBV4-3 combines with J gene TRBJ2-1; D possibly corresponds to TRBD2 (5 bases). The CDR3 runs 16 residues. Looked up from germline, CDR1 is LGHNA and CDR2 is YSLEER. V shed 0 bases and J shed 8 bases, with 17 bases lying between them. The CDR3 DNA follows: TGCGCCAGCAGCCAAGAAGGGTACGCGGGTGTCCATGAGCAGTTCTTC. As protein: CASSQEGYAGVHEQFF.

Ten or more counts support this clonotype. Written as DNA, the CDR3 is TGCAGTGCGAACCCCCAGACTGCTAGCACAGATACGCAGTATTTT. Its protein is CSANPQTASTDTQYF. The chain is built from TRBV20-1 and TRBJ2-3; D ambiguous. Germline V gene lookup returns CDR1 DFQATT and CDR2 SNEGSKA (reference sequence). The CDR3 is made up of 15 amino acids. V was clipped by 6 bases and J by 0 bases, with 16 bases between them.

The chain combines TRBV12-3 or TRBV12-4 with TRBJ2-7; possible D gene TRBD1, 5 bases. V was trimmed by 5 bases and J by 7 bases, leaving 15 bases between them. The length of the CDR3 is 13 residues. The CDR3 bases are TGTGCCAGCAGTCCAGGACACCCTCGGGAGCAGTACTTC. Translating it yields CASSPGHPREQYF.

The chain employs TRBV7-9 and TRBJ1-2; 10 bases are shared with TRBD1. The CDR3 runs 12 residues. Germline trimming cut 6 bases from V and 7 bases from J; bases unmatched to any gene: 2. Germline loops: CDR1 SEHNR, CDR2 FQNEAQ (reference sequence). In DNA, the CDR3 is TGTGCCAGCAGGGGACAGGGGTGTGGCTACACCTTC. As protein: CASRGQGCGYTF. Complete variable domain (other parts from reference TRBV7-9 and TRBJ1-2): DTGVSQNPRHKITKRGQNVTFRCDPISEHNRLYWYRQTLGQGPEFLTYFQNEAQLEKSRLLSDRFSAERPKGSFSTLEIQRTEQGDSAMYLCASRGQGCGYTFGSGTRLTVV.

This clonotype came up a few times. This chain links TRBV4-3 with TRBJ2-5, with 13 bases that match TRBD2. Germline V gene sequence: CDR1 LGHNA, CDR2 YSLEER. The CDR3 spans 18 residues. The junction had 9 bases not matched to a gene; V was cut back by 0 bases and J by 5 bases. CDR3 coding DNA: TGCGCCAGCAGCCAAGAATGGACCGGACTAGCGGGAGATGAGACCCAGTACTTC. Residues: CASSQEWTGLAGDETQYF.

The J gene is TRBJ2-2, the V gene TRBV7-2, with unresolved D. With 5 bases removed from V and 4 bases from J, the gap between germline ends came to 8 bases. Germline V gives CDR1 SGHTA, CDR2 FQGNSA. The CDR3 runs to 13 residues. The CDR3 DNA is TGTGCCAGCAGCAATCGAGCCACCGGGGAGCTGTTTTTT. Its translation is CASSNRATGELFF.

V is TRBV5-6 and J is TRBJ1-2, with a weak D call TRBD1 (5 bases). Germline-derived CDR1 and CDR2 are SGHDT and YYEEEE. V was trimmed by 0 bases and J by 4 bases, leaving 10 bases between them. CDR3 size: 14 residues. The CDR3 nucleotides read TGTGCCAGCAGCTTGGAGGAGGGGCCCTATGGCTACACCTTC. Protein sequence: CASSLEEGPYGYTF.

This clonotype occurred a few times. The CDR3 coding sequence is TGTGCCATCAGTGAGGACAGGGCCGTAGACTATGGCTACACCTTC. Amino acids: CAISEDRAVDYGYTF. V is TRBV10-3 and J is TRBJ1-2; TRBD1 aligns across 7 bases. The length of the CDR3 is 15 residues. Trimming removed 2 bases from V and 3 bases from J; junction bases left unmatched: 6. Germline V gives CDR1 ENHRY, CDR2 SYGVKD.

The V and J genes are TRBV4-3 and TRBJ1-1, with TRBD1 as a possible D gene (6 bases). Trimming removed 0 bases at V and 4 bases at J, with 15 bases between. This CDR3 has 16 amino acids. Germline V CDR1 and CDR2: LGHNA, YSLEER. The CDR3 loop reads CASSQEGGGHATEAFF. The CDR3 DNA reads as TGCGCCAGCAGCCAAGAAGGAGGGGGGCACGCCACTGAAGCTTTCTTT.

This clonotype was seen many times. The J gene is TRBJ2-1, the V gene TRBV27; 7 bases agree with TRBD1. The DNA end favors TRBJ2-7, so the J call may be wrong. CDR1 is MNHEY and CDR2 is SMNVEV in the germline V gene (reference sequence). The CDR3 sequence is 15 residues long. CDR3 protein: CASSHRGLPYNEQYF. Written as DNA, the CDR3 is TGTGCCAGCAGTCACAGGGGCCTCCCTTACAATGAGCAGTACTTC.